What follows are 30 T cell receptor beta chains derived from one specimen sequenced in a study of Graves' ophthalmopathy and Graves' hyperthyroidism. The TCR beta CDR3 regions underwent amplification from RNA transcripts. HTBI-primed RT-PCR formed the first round, and a multiplex PCR formed the second. TCRdb re-called the multiplex PCR reads through MiXCR, storing one row per CDR3 protein. The repertoire includes roughly 500,000 distinct CDR3 sequences, around 15% of them detected once, and about 10% sits in the top ten. Sequences were obtained from blood. The receptor set was obtained from a woman aged 30 to 39 with Graves' ophthalmopathy.

This clonotype came up many times. The chain carries TRBV6-4 and TRBJ2-2, with 8 nucleotides matching TRBD1. The CDR3 covers 15 residues. Germline-derived CDR1 and CDR2 are MRHNA and SNTAGT. The trim removed 2 bases at V and 6 bases at J, leaving 5 bases unmatched. For the CDR3, the DNA is TGTGCCAGCAGTGACCAGACAGGGGTGTCCGGGGAGCTGTTTTTT. It is translated as CASSDQTGVSGELFF.

Points on this clonotype: One base away lies a much larger clone, so this may be a sequencing read error. The gene calls are TRBV6-2 or TRBV6-3 and TRBJ1-2; perhaps TRBD1 as D (6 bases). This CDR3 is built from 14 residues. Germline V gene sequence: CDR1 MNHEY, CDR2 SVGEGT. CDR3 in amino acids: CACSGRGPRYGYTF. The CDR3 DNA reads as TGTGCCTGCAGTGGCAGGGGCCCCCGCTATGGCTACACCTTC.

This clonotype was counted at least ten times. This sequence joins TRBV7-8 and TRBJ1-1; 7 bases match TRBD1. This CDR3 region has 15 residues. Germline V gene sequence: CDR1 SGHVS, CDR2 FQNEAQ. With 3 bases clipped from V and 2 bases from J, the junction kept 6 bases outside the gene matches. The CDR3 region is CASSFAGTANTEAFF. In nucleotides, the CDR3 is TGTGCCAGCAGCTTTGCTGGGACAGCAAACACTGAAGCTTTCTTT.

This clonotype has only a few counts. The chain uses TRBV4-1 and TRBJ2-4, with TRBD2 matching over 10 bases. Germline CDR1 and CDR2: MGHRA and YSYEKL. The CDR3 has 15 amino acids. Trimming took 1 base from V and 6 from J; bases not matched to a gene: 3. DNA for the CDR3: TGCGCCAGCAGCCAAGGCCTAGCGGGAGTAAACATTCAGTACTTC. Protein product: CASSQGLAGVNIQYF.

The table lists this clonotype with many counts. This chain joins TRBV27 and TRBJ1-5; D is uncertain. Trimming removed 6 bases from V and 4 bases from J, with 10 bases in between. The CDR3 has 13 amino acids. Germline-derived CDR1 and CDR2 are MNHEY and SMNVEV (reference sequence). The CDR3 loop is CASSPDWNQPQHF. The CDR3 bases are TGTGCCAGCAGCCCCGACTGGAATCAGCCCCAGCATTTT.

This clonotype appeared many times. The chain links TRBV12-3 or TRBV12-4 to TRBJ2-5; the match to TRBD2 covers 14 bases. With 4 bases clipped from V and 5 bases from J, the junction kept 6 bases outside the gene matches. The CDR3 is 16 residues long. For the CDR3, the DNA is TGTGCCAGCAGTTGGACTAGCGGGAGGAGAGAGGAGACCCAGTACTTC. Translation: CASSWTSGRREETQYF.

The table lists this clonotype with many counts. V and J are TRBV7-2 and TRBJ1-2; 7 bases line up with TRBD1. This CDR3 spans 13 amino acids. Losses at the gene ends were 2 bases for V and 7 bases for J; bases not matched to a gene: 4. Germline V CDR1 and CDR2: SGHTA, FQGNSA. In nucleotides, the CDR3 is TGTGCCAGCAGCTTAAACAGGGGTGGTGGCTACACCTTC. This sequence encodes CASSLNRGGGYTF.

This clonotype occurred many times. The rearrangement uses TRBV6-1 and TRBJ1-1, with D perhaps matching TRBD1 (6 bases). The germline CDR1 and CDR2 sequences are MNHNS and SASEGT. This CDR3 has 15 residues. V was cut by 5 bases and J by 3 bases, with 16 bases left in between. The CDR3 region is CASSTRTAPYTEAFF. CDR3 coding DNA: TGTGCCAGCAGTACACGGACAGCGCCATACACTGAAGCTTTCTTT.

This clonotype was counted at least ten times. The chain joins TRBV7-2 to TRBJ1-2; 9 bases are shared with TRBD1. This CDR3 spans 15 amino acids. The trim removed 4 bases at V and 4 bases at J, leaving 7 bases unmatched. Germline V lookup: CDR1 SGHTA, CDR2 FQGNSA. CDR3 sequence: CASSSEGTGSYGYTF. In DNA, the CDR3 is TGTGCCAGCAGCTCGGAGGGGACAGGGTCCTATGGCTACACCTTC.

This clonotype came up many times. The chain uses TRBV6-6 and TRBJ2-7; 9 bases line up with TRBD1. The length of the CDR3 is 16 residues. Unmatched junction bases numbered 14, after V lost 7 bases and J lost 4 bases. Germline V gene sequence: CDR1 MNHNY, CDR2 SVGAGI (reference sequence). The DNA for the CDR3 is TGTGCCAGCAAAAAAGGGGACAGGGACCGGGTATACGAGCAGTACTTC. This translates into CASKKGDRDRVYEQYF.

The gene calls are TRBV6-2 or TRBV6-3 and TRBJ2-5, with D unclear. Germline CDR1 is MNHEY and CDR2 is SVGEGT. The CDR3 is 13 amino acids. V lost 6 bases and J 7 bases, leaving 15 bases between the germline ends. In DNA, the CDR3 is TGTGCCAGCAGATCCCCCCCCCCGTCGACCCAGTACTTC. Protein product: CASRSPPPSTQYF.

This clonotype occurred many times. The V gene is TRBV6-2 or TRBV6-3, the J gene TRBJ2-7; TRBD1 agrees at 7 bases. Germline loops: CDR1 MNHEY, CDR2 SVGEGT. CDR3 length: 14 amino acids. V was pared by 8 bases and J by 2 bases, with 9 bases of the junction left unmatched. The CDR3 here is CASGETGLTYEQYF. The CDR3 DNA reads as TGTGCCAGCGGCGAGACAGGGTTGACCTACGAGCAGTACTTC.

This clonotype was recorded many times. The chain carries TRBV19 and TRBJ1-2; no clear D gene. Germline V gene data show CDR1 as LNHDA and CDR2 as SQIVND (reference sequence). V lost 6 bases to trimming and J lost 8 bases, with 19 bases between them. CDR3 length equals 14 residues. As DNA, the CDR3 is TGTGCCAGTAGACCGACTCAATCCAGGTCAGGCTACACCTTC. This sequence encodes CASRPTQSRSGYTF.

There are many counts of this clonotype. This chain links TRBV7-2 with TRBJ1-3; D gene ambiguous. V shed 1 base and J shed 0 bases, with 7 bases lying between them. CDR3 length: 15 residues. In germline, CDR1 is SGHTA, CDR2 FQGNSA. The DNA of the CDR3 is TGTGCCAGCAGCTTAGGGCAGCTCTCTGGAAACACCATATATTTT. Its translation is CASSLGQLSGNTIYF.

This clonotype was recorded at least ten times. The V and J genes are TRBV6-1 and TRBJ2-7; 11 bases match TRBD2. The trim removed 2 bases at V and 5 bases at J, leaving 5 bases unmatched. This CDR3 region has 15 residues. From germline, CDR1 is MNHNS and CDR2 SASEGT. CDR3 amino acids: CASSETLAGGHEQYF. The CDR3 region has the DNA TGTGCCAGCAGTGAAACTCTAGCGGGGGGCCACGAGCAGTACTTC.

This clonotype was picked up many times. The chain couples TRBV6-2 or TRBV6-3 to TRBJ2-5, with D perhaps matching TRBD2 (6 bases). From germline, CDR1 is MNHEY and CDR2 SVGEGT. Trimming pared 2 bases from V and 2 bases from J, leaving 15 bases between. The length of the CDR3 is 16 residues. The CDR3 DNA reads TGTGCCAGCAGTTACCCTACCGGACTACCACAAGAGACCCAGTACTTC. It yields the protein CASSYPTGLPQETQYF.

There are many counts of this clonotype. This chain links TRBV20-1 with TRBJ1-5; D not certain. CDR1 is DFQATT, CDR2 SNEGSKA, per germline (reference sequence). The CDR3 is 12 residues long. V was trimmed by 6 bases and J by 4 bases, leaving 10 bases between them. CDR3 amino acids: CSATTTNQPQHF. The CDR3 DNA is TGCAGTGCCACCACGACAAATCAGCCCCAGCATTTT.

This clonotype was recorded many times. The chain recombines TRBV18 with TRBJ1-1, with D tentatively TRBD1 (6 bases). The germline V gene encodes CDR1 KGHSH and CDR2 LQKENI. The CDR3 totals 16 residues. V was cut by 3 bases and J by 4 bases, with 18 bases left in between. CDR3 DNA: TGTGCCAGCTCACCTATACAGACAGGATGGAGCACTGAAGCTTTCTTT. Its translation: CASSPIQTGWSTEAFF.

About this clonotype itself: A read error may be the cause here, since a much bigger clone is one base away. The J gene is TRBJ2-2, the V gene TRBV6-1, with 7 bases aligning to TRBD1. The V gene's germline CDR1 is MNHNS and CDR2 SASEGT. The CDR3 consists of 14 residues. CDR3 region: CASRRQGSTRELFF. As DNA, the CDR3 is TGTGCCAGCAGACGACAGGGAAGCACCAGGGAGCTGTTTTTT.

A note on this clonotype: This may stem from a read error, because a much larger clone lies one nucleotide away. The chain carries TRBV4-1 and TRBJ2-7, with TRBD2 matching 13 bases. The CDR3 contains 17 residues. The germline gives CDR1 MGHRA, CDR2 YSYEKL. The CDR3 coding sequence is TGCGCCAGCAGCCAAGCCCGACTAGCGGGAGGCATGGGGGAGCGGTACTTC. Its protein product is CASSQARLAGGMGERYF.

This clonotype was recorded at least ten times. CDR3 nucleotide sequence: TGTGCCAGCAGCTTAAACCAGGGGGACACTGAAGCTTTCTTT. Its protein product is CASSLNQGDTEAFF. This chain uses TRBV7-3 with TRBJ1-1, with TRBD1 matching over 7 bases. The CDR3 extends over 14 amino acids. Germline V gene data show CDR1 as SGHTA and CDR2 as FQGTGA. Trimming removed 1 base from V and 3 bases from J; junction bases left unmatched: 2.

This clonotype was counted at least ten times. DNA for the CDR3: TGTGCCAGCGGCAGGCTCCACGAGCAGTACTTC. Its protein is CASGRLHEQYF. The chain uses TRBV6-1 and TRBJ2-7; no definite D call. V dropped 8 bases and J dropped 5 bases, with 10 bases sitting between them. Germline V CDR1 and CDR2: MNHNS, SASEGT. This CDR3 has 11 amino acids.

This clonotype was recorded many times. The CDR3 DNA follows: TGCGCCAGCAGCTCGGGTGAAGGAAGCAATCAGCCCCAGCATTTT. As protein: CASSSGEGSNQPQHF. This chain joins TRBV5-1 and TRBJ1-5; D unclear. Deletions cut 3 bases from V and 1 base from J, with 11 bases between. CDR1 and CDR2 (germline): SGHRS, YFSETQ. This CDR3 contains 15 residues.

This clonotype has a count of ten or more. This chain joins TRBV12-3 or TRBV12-4 and TRBJ2-7; the match to TRBD1 covers 9 bases. Trimming removed 4 bases from V and 6 bases from J; junction bases left unmatched: 4. The CDR3 has 13 amino acids. CDR3 nucleotides: TGTGCCAGCAGTTCCGGGACAGGGACCGAGCAGTACTTC. Translated, it gives CASSSGTGTEQYF.

This clonotype has ten or more counts. The gene calls are TRBV12-3 or TRBV12-4 and TRBJ1-5; D ambiguous. The CDR3 runs to 12 residues. Trimming removed 6 bases from V and 4 bases from J, with 7 bases in between. The CDR3 DNA follows: TGTGCCAGCAGGGTTCAAAATCAGCCCCAGCATTTT. It codes for CASRVQNQPQHF.

This clonotype appeared many times. This sequence joins TRBV28 and TRBJ1-5; D is perhaps TRBD1 (5 bases). V lost 6 bases and J lost 4, with 16 bases in between. The CDR3 runs 15 residues. Germline CDR1 reads MDHEN; CDR2 reads SYDVKM. In nucleotides, the CDR3 is TGTGCCAGCAGCATCCGGCTGGGGCAGAATCAGCCCCAGCATTTT. Amino acid sequence: CASSIRLGQNQPQHF.

This clonotype was counted at least ten times. The rearrangement uses TRBV27 and TRBJ2-5; 7 bases align to TRBD2. The germline V gene has CDR1 MNHEY and CDR2 SMNVEV (reference sequence). This CDR3 region has 13 residues. V shed 6 bases and J 4 bases; nucleotides not matched to a gene: 5. CDR3 region: CASSDGTTETQYF. CDR3 bases: TGTGCCAGCAGCGATGGGACTACAGAGACCCAGTACTTC.

The chain carries TRBV20-1 and TRBJ2-2, with a weak D call TRBD1 (5 bases). Germline V gives CDR1 DFQATT, CDR2 SNEGSKA (reference sequence). The V end was cut by 5 bases, the J end by 4 bases, with 8 bases between. The CDR3 extends over 12 amino acids. The CDR3 loop is CSALGRTGELFF. CDR3 sequence (DNA): TGCAGTGCTCTGGGGCGCACCGGGGAGCTGTTTTTT.

Ten or more counts support this clonotype. This chain joins TRBV2 and TRBJ2-7; possible D gene TRBD1, 5 bases. Between the trimmed V and J ends, which lost 6 bases and 4 bases, there was a span of 13 bases. Germline V gives CDR1 SNHLY, CDR2 FYNNEI. The CDR3 runs to 13 residues. CDR3 protein: CASSDSLGYEQYF. CDR3 DNA sequence: TGTGCCAGCAGCGACAGCCTCGGGTACGAGCAGTACTTC.

The sample holds many counts of this clonotype. The chain links TRBV6-2 or TRBV6-3 to TRBJ2-7; 9 nucleotides match TRBD1. The trim removed 6 bases at V and 0 bases at J, leaving 12 bases unmatched. In germline, CDR1 is MNHEY, CDR2 SVGEGT. The CDR3 extends over 17 amino acids. This CDR3 reads CASRTRPGQGLSYEQYF. In DNA, the CDR3 is TGTGCCAGCAGAACTCGTCCGGGACAGGGCCTCTCCTACGAGCAGTACTTC.